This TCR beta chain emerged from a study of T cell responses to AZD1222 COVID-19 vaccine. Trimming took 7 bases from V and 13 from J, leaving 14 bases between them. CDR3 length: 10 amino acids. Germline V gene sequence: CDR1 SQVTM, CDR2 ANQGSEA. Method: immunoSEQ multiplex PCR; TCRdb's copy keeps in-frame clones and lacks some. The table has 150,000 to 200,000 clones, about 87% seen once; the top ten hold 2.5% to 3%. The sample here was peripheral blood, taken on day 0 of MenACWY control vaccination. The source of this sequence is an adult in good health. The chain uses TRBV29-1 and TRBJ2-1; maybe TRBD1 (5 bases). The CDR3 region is CSAGHMDQFF. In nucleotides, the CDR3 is TGCAGCGCCGGACATATGGACCAGTTCTTC.